The entry below gives a single T cell receptor (beta chain) sequence along with its context. Its antigen remains unidentified. The sample is drawn from a study of T cell responses to AZD1222 COVID-19 vaccine. Study results and limitations: Baseline testing showed seropositivity in only five to seven AZD1222 recipients. CD4 TCRs covered the whole spike, strongest at regions 160-218 and 743-854. Increases in Spike-specific TCR breadth and depth were seen after two AZD1222 doses. White British ancestry dominated among donors, who included more females, and clonal diversity was possibly underestimated.

Repertoires were generated with immunoSEQ multiplex PCR, while TCRdb's copy carries only in-frame clones and drops some. The data contain around 140,000 clones, about 88% of them seen just once; the ten biggest clones take up 5.1%. This TCR was sampled from an adult in good health. Sequencing was performed on peripheral blood, taken on day 0 of AZD1222 vaccination.

DNA for the CDR3: TGTGCCAGCAGGTTGGGACTAGCGGGGCCAGATACGCAGTATTTT. Translating it yields CASRLGLAGPDTQYF. This chain connects TRBV3-1 (or the pseudogene TRBV3-2) to TRBJ2-3; 13 nucleotides align to TRBD2. V shed 6 bases and J 4 bases; nucleotides not matched to a gene: 4. The CDR3 has 15 amino acids. CDR1 and CDR2 (germline): LGHDT, YNNKEL (reference sequence).